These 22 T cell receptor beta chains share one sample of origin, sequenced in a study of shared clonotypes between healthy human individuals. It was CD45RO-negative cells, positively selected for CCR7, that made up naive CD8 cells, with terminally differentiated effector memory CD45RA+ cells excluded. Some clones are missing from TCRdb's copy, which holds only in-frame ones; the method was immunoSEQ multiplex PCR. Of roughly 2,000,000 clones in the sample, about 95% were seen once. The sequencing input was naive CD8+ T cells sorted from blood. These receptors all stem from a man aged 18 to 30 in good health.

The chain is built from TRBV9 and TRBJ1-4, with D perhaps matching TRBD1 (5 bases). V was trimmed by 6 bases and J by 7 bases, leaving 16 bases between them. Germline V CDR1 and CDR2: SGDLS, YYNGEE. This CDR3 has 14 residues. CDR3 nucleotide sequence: TGTGCCAGCAATTCAGGGACGAACGGTGAAAAACTGTTTTTT. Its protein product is CASNSGTNGEKLFF.

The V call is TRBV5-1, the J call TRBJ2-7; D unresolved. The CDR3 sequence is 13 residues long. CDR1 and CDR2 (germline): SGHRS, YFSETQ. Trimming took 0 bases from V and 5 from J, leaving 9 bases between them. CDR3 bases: TGCGCCAGCAGCTTGGCCGGCCCGGACGAGCAGTACTTC. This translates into CASSLAGPDEQYF.

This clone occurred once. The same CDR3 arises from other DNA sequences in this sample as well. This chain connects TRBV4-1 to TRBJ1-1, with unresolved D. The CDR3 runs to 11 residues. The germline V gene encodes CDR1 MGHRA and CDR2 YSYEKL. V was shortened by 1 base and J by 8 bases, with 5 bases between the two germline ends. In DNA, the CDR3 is TGCGCCAGCAGCCAAGGCTTAGAAGCTTTCTTT. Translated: CASSQGLEAFF.

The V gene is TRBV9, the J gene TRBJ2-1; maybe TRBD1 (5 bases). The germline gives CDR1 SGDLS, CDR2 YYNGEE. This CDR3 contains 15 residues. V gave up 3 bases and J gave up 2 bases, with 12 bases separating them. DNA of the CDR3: TGTGCCAGCAGCGCTGAAGGGGATACCTACAATGAGCAGTTCTTC. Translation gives CASSAEGDTYNEQFF.

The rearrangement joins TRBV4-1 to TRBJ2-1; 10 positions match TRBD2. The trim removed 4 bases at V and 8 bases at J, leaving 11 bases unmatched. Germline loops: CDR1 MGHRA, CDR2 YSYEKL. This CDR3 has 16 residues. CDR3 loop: CASSPTKREGWDEQFF. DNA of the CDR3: TGCGCCAGCAGCCCCACCAAGCGGGAGGGTTGGGATGAGCAGTTCTTC.

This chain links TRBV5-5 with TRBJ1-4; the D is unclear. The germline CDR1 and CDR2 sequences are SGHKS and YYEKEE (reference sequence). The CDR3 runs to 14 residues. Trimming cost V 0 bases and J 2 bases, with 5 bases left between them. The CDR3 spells CASSLGGTNEKLFF. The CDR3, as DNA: TGTGCCAGCAGCTTGGGTGGGACTAATGAAAAACTGTTTTTT.

CDR3 in amino acids: CARSQDRGISYEQYF. CDR3 nucleotides: TGTGCCAGAAGTCAAGACAGGGGGATCTCCTACGAGCAGTACTTC. This chain connects TRBV5-3 to TRBJ2-7; 9 bases are a match to TRBD1. TRBV5-3 is placed among ORFs of uncertain function. Losses at the gene ends were 5 bases for V and 0 bases for J; bases not matched to a gene: 6. The CDR3 totals 15 residues.

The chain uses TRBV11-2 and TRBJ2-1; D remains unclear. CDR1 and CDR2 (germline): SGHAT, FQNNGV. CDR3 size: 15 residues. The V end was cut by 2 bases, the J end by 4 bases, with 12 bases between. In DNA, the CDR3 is TGTGCCAGCAGCTTAAACCCCCGCCCGTACAATGAGCAGTTCTTC. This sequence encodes CASSLNPRPYNEQFF.

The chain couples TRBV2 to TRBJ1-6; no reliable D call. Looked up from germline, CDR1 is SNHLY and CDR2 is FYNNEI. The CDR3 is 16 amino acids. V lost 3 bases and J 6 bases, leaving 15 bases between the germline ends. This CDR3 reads CASSEVHPSSNSPLHF. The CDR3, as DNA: TGTGCCAGCAGTGAGGTTCACCCTTCCAGTAATTCACCCCTCCACTTT.

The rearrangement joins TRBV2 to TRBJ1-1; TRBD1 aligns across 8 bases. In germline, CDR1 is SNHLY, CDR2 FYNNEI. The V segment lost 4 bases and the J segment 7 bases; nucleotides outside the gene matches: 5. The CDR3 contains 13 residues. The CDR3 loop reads CASSGVQGVEAFF. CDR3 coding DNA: TGTGCCAGCAGTGGAGTACAGGGGGTTGAAGCTTTCTTT.

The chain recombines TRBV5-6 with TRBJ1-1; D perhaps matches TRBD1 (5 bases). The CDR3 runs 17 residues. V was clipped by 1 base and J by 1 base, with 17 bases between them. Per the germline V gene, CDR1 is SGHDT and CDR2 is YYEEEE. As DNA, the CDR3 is TGTGCCAGCAGCTTGTGGGGCCTCGGGGACGCGAACACTGAAGCTTTCTTT. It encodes CASSLWGLGDANTEAFF.

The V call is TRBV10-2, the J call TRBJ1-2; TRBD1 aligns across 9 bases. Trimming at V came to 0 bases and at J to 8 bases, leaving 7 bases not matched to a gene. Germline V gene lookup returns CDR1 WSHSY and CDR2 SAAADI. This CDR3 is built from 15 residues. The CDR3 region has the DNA TGCGCCAGCAGTGAGTCACAGGGGGCTCTTGGGGGCTACACCTTC. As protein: CASSESQGALGGYTF.

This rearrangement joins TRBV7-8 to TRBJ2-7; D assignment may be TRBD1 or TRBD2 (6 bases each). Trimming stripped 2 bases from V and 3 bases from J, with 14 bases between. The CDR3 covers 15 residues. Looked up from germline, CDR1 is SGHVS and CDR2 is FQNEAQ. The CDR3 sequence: CASSLLQGGYYEQYF. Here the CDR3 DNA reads TGTGCCAGCAGCTTATTACAGGGAGGATACTACGAGCAGTACTTC.

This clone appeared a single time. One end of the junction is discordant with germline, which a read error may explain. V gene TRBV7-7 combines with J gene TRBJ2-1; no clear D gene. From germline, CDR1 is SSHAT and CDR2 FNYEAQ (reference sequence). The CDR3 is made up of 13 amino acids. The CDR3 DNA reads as TGTGCTAGCAGCTTGGACCTATACAATGAGCAGTTCTTC. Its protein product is CASSLDLYNEQFF.

In nucleotides, the CDR3 is TGTGCCAGCAGCCAAGATTACAGTGCCCCAGATACGCAGTATTTT. Encoded protein: CASSQDYSAPDTQYF. The chain has TRBV4-2 and TRBJ2-3; D remains ambiguous. The CDR3 runs 15 residues. The germline V gene has CDR1 LGHNA and CDR2 YNFKEQ. Trimming left V 0 bases short and J 4 bases short, with 11 bases between.

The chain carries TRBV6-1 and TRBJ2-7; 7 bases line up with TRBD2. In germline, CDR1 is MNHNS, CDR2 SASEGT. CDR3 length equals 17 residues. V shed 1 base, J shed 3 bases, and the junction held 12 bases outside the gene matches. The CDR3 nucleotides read TGTGCCAGCAGTGAAGTGAATATATGGGGCGGGGGCTACGAGCAGTACTTC. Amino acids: CASSEVNIWGGGYEQYF.

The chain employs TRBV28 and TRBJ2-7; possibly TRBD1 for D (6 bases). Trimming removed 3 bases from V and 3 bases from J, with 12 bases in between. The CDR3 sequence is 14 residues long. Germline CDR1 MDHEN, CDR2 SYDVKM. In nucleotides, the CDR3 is TGTGCCAGCAGTTTCGTGGACAGATACTACGAGCAGTACTTC. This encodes CASSFVDRYYEQYF.

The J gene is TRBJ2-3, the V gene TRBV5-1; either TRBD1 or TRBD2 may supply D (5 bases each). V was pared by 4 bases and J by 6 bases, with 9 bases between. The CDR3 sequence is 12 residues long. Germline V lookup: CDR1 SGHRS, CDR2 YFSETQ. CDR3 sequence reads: CASSPRGDTQYF. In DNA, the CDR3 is TGCGCCAGCAGCCCCCGGGGCGATACGCAGTATTTT.

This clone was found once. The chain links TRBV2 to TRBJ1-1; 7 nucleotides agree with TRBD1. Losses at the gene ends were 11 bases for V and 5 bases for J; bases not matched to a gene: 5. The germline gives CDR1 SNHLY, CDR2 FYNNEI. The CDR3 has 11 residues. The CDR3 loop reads CAVPGGTEAFF. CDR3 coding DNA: TGTGCCGTTCCAGGGGGAACTGAAGCTTTCTTT.

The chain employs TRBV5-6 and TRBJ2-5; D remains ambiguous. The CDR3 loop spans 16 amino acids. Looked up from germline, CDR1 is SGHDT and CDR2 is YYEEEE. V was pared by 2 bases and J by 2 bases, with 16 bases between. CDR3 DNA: TGTGCCAGCAGCTTTGAAAAGGCCAGACGTCAAGAGACCCAGTACTTC. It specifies CASSFEKARRQETQYF.

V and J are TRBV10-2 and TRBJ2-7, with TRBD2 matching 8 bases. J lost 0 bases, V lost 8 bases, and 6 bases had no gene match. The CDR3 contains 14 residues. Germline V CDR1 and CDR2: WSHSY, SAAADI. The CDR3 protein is CASVGGRTSYEQYF. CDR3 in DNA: TGCGCCAGCGTTGGCGGGAGGACCTCCTACGAGCAGTACTTC.

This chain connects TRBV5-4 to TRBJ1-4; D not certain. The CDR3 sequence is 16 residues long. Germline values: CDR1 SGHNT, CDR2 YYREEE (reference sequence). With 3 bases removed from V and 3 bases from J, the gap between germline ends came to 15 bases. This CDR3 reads CASSSGSYLANEKLFF. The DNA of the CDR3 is TGTGCCAGCAGCTCTGGGTCATATCTGGCTAATGAAAAACTGTTTTTT.